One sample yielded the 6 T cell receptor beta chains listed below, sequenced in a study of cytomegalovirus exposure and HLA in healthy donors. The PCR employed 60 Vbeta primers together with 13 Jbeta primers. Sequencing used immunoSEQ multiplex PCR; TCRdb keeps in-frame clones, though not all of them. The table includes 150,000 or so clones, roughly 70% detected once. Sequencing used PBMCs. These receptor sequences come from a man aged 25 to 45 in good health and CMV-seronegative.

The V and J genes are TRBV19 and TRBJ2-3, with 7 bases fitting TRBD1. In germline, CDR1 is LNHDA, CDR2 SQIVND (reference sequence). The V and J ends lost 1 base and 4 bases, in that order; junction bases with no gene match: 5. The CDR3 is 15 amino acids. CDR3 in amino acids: CASSIGGGTADTQYF. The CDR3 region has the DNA TGTGCCAGTAGTATAGGAGGGGGCACGGCAGATACGCAGTATTTT.

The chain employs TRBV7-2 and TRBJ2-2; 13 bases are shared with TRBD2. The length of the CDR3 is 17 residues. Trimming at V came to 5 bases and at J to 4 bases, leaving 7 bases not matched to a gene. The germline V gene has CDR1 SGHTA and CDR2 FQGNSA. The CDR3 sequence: CASSPLGLAGFTGELFF. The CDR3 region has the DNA TGTGCCAGCAGCCCGTTGGGACTAGCGGGGTTCACCGGGGAGCTGTTTTTT.

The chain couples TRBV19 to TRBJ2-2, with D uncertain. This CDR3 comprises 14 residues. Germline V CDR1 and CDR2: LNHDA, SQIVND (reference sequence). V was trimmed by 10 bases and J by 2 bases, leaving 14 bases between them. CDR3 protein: CAIRQYGNTGELFF. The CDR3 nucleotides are TGTGCCATCCGACAATATGGTAACACCGGGGAGCTGTTTTTT.

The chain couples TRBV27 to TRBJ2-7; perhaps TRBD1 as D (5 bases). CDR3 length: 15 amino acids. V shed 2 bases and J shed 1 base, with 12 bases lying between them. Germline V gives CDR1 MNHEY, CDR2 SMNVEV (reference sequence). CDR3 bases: TGTGCCAGCAGTTTACAGGCAGGGTCATCCTACGAGCAGTACTTC. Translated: CASSLQAGSSYEQYF.

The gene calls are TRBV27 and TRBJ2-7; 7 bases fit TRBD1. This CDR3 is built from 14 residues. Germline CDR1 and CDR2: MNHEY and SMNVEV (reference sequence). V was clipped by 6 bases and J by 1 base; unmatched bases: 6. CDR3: CASRRQGKSYEQYF. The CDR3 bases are TGTGCCAGCAGAAGACAGGGCAAATCCTACGAGCAGTACTTC.

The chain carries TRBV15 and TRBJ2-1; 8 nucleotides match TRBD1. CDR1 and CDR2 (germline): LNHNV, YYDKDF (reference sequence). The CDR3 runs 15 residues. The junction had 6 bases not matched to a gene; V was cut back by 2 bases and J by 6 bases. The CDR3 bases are TGTGCCACCAGCAGAAGACAGGGGTCGGGCAATGAGCAGTTCTTC. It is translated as CATSRRQGSGNEQFF. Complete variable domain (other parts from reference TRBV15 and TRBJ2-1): DAMVIQNPRYQVTQFGKPVTLSCSQTLNHNVMYWYQQKSSQAPKLLFHYYDKDFNNEADTPDNFQSRRPNTSFCFLDIRSPGLGDTAMYLCATSRRQGSGNEQFFGPGTRLTVL.